Each of the 5 T cell receptor delta chains below was sequenced from the same sample in a study of γδ T cells in repeated Plasmodium falciparum infection. TCRdb used CATT to re-call clones from the multiplex PCR reads. This table has 45,000 to 70,000 delta-chain clones, over 1.5% appearing once. Bulk repertoires came from Vgamma9/Vdelta2+ or Vdelta2-negative gammadelta T cells flow-sorted from PBMC. Sequenced material: gamma-delta T cells from blood. The receptors stem from a pool of human donors (malaria-infected and uninfected, not separated).

Concerning this clone itself: The protein in TCRdb stems from a much larger clone and differs at residue 8 from this DNA's translation, likely a read error; here the protein is translated from the DNA. The chain employs TRDV2 and TRDJ1; D is unresolved. As TCRdb names no J gene, one was assigned here on the basis of a DNA match to germline. Deletions cut 4 bases from V and 8 bases from J, with 25 bases between. The CDR3 contains 16 residues. CDR1 and CDR2 (germline): GEAIGNYY, EKD. DNA of the CDR3: TGTGCCTGTGAGGACACTATAATGGGACAGATATACAAACTCATCTTT. Its protein is CACEDTIMGQIYKLIF.

This clone showed up many times. The translation of this DNA and the TCRdb protein of a much larger clone differ at residue 16, probably owing to a read error; the protein shown here is translated from the DNA. The chain combines TRDV1 with TRDJ2; the D gene could be TRDD1 or TRDD3 (5 bases each). V gave up 2 bases and J gave up 6 bases, with 31 bases separating them. CDR3 length: 21 residues. Looked up from germline, CDR1 is TSWWSYY and CDR2 is QGS. The CDR3 sequence: CALGEESYHEMGKGEAAQLFF. In DNA, the CDR3 is TGTGCTCTTGGGGAAGAGTCGTACCATGAAATGGGCAAAGGGGAGGCAGCACAACTCTTCTTT.

On this clone itself: This sequence is one base from a far larger clone and is likely a read error. The sample holds other DNA sequences that translate to the same CDR3. The chain employs TRDV1 and TRDJ1, with TRDD3 as a possible D gene (6 bases). The CDR3 is 18 residues long. Germline CDR1 reads TSWWSYY; CDR2 reads QGS. The CDR3 bases are TGTGCTCTTGTGGAATGGGGATCGGATCCCGTGTACACCGATAAACTTATCTTT. It is translated as CALVEWGSDPVYTDKLIF.

This clone was counted ten times or more. The mismatch at residue 6 between this DNA's translation and the TCRdb protein of a much larger clone likely reflects a read error; the protein shown is translated from the DNA. The gene calls are TRDV1 and TRDJ1; no definite D call. The CDR3 runs to 12 residues. The germline gives CDR1 TSWWSYY, CDR2 QGS. Trimming removed 1 base at V and 6 bases at J, with 6 bases between. DNA for the CDR3: TGTGCTCTTGGGGAACATCGACATAAACTCATCTTT. As protein: CALGEHRHKLIF.

This clone was observed a handful of times. Since a far larger clone is one base different, this is likely a read error. Other DNA sequences within the sample encode an identical CDR3. The chain uses TRDV1 and TRDJ1, with D tentatively TRDD3 (6 bases). V was shortened by 5 bases and J by 7 bases, with 26 bases between the two germline ends. This CDR3 is built from 17 residues. CDR1 is TSWWSYY, CDR2 QGS, per germline. The CDR3 DNA reads TGTGCTCTTGGGACTCCTAGTGTGTCGGGGGAGGTTGGTAAACTCATCTTT. This codes for CALGTPSVSGEVGKLIF.